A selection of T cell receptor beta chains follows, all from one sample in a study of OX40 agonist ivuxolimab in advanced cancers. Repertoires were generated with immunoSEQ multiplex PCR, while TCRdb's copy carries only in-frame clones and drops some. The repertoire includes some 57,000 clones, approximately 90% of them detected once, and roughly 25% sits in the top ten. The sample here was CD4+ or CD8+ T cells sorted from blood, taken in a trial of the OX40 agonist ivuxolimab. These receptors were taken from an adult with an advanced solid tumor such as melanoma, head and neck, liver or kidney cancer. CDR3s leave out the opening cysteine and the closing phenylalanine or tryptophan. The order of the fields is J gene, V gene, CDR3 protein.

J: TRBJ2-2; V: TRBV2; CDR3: ASSEPLGAGELF
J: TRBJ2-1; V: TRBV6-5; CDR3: ASSYAGLANEQF
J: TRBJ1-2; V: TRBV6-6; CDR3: ASSYLRQGSDGYT
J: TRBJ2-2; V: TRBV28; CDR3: ASSPDWANSGLDTGELF
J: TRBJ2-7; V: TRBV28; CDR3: ASSLSHREGEQY
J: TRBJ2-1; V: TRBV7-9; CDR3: ASSRTSGPNYNEQF
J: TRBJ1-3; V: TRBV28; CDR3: ASSFSEGPPADTIY
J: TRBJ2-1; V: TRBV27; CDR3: ASSFGAGGFNEQF
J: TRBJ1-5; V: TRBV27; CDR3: ASSHPYQPQH
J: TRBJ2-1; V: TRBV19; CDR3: ASSIDPQGLSSYNEQF
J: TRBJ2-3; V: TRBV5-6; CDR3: ARPPTVCTDTQY
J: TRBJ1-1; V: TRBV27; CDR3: ASSPWGNTEAF
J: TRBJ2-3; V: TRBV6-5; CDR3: ASSPPYSNTQY
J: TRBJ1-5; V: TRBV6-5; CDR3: ASRGTVLQPQH
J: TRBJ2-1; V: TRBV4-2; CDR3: ASSQSHGASSYNEQF
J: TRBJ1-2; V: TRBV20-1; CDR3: SAGRGNGYT
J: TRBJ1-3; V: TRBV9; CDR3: ASSGRTGRSGNTIY